Listed below are T cell receptor beta chains from one sample, sequenced in a study of regulatory T cells in long-lasting Graves disease. Each CDR3 protein is one row after TCRdb ran MiXCR on the multiplex PCR reads. Altogether 450,000 to 650,000 distinct CDR3 sequences are present, 15% to 20% being singletons, with the ten largest covering around 25%. The same sample was also used in a study of T cells in Graves' hyperthyroidism and ophthalmopathy.

Material: peripheral blood mononuclear cells (PBMCs), obtained at new diagnosis, from a patient treated with antithyroid drugs. The receptors derive from a middle-aged woman with Graves disease. The CDR3 runs from the conserved cysteine through the conserved F or W.

j_gene	v_gene	CDR3aa
TRBJ1-5	TRBV5-6	CASSLTGANPNQPQHF
TRBJ2-5	TRBV6-1	CASSQGQETQYF
TRBJ2-6	TRBV10-3	CAISERVGSGANVLTF
TRBJ2-7	TRBV6-1	CASTPGQGVYEQYF
TRBJ1-4	TRBV11-1	CASSTGPERNEKLFF
TRBJ2-6	TRBV10-3	CAISRSGANVLTF
TRBJ2-7	TRBV11-2	CASSLWTGIDEQYF
TRBJ2-1	TRBV11-2	CASSLDGSGGAGNEQFF
TRBJ2-3	TRBV6-5	CASSSRSNVVSDTQYF
TRBJ1-2	TRBV5-1	CASSYKTVYGYTF
TRBJ2-2	TRBV5-8	CASSQGQGTRTGELFF
TRBJ1-1	TRBV7-9	CASSLAGSYAEAFF
TRBJ1-5	TRBV19	CASNYRAQPQHF
TRBJ2-7	TRBV28	CASSTGLAWWQYF
TRBJ2-3	TRBV5-1	CASSFAGTSGGAYTQYF
TRBJ1-5	TRBV6-1	CASRLDSANQPQHF